Each of the 24 T cell receptor beta chains below was sequenced from the same sample in a study of T-cell memory formation after mild COVID-19 (dated by TCRdb to the early 2020s). The library was obtained by 5' RACE. The instrument was an Illumina NovaSeq 6000. TCRdb trimmed public reads at Q25 via fastp, called clones via MiXCR and kept in-frame beta chains. Rows with one shared CDR3 protein collapse into an entry with the most common genes and DNA. The sample has 550,000 to 700,000 distinct CDR3 sequences on record, roughly 18% of them singletons. The ten largest make up 12% of the sample. The sequenced material came from PBMCs or a T cell subset sorted from them (not recorded which). All receptors derive from an adult woman who had mild COVID-19 (a few samples of this study predate the infection). The sample titles of this study are shuffled in the database, so cell type and time point are left out; the donor was told from shared clones.

This clonotype was detected a few times. The J gene is TRBJ1-1, the V gene TRBV6-5; D may be TRBD1 (6 bases). The ends were cut back, 0 bases at V and 1 base at J, with 12 bases in the middle. CDR3 length equals 16 residues. Germline V CDR1 and CDR2: MNHEY, SVGAGI. The CDR3 DNA reads TGTGCCAGCAGTTACTCACGGGGGGGCCAGAACACTGAAGCTTTCTTT. Its translation is CASSYSRGGQNTEAFF.

This rearrangement joins TRBV6-5 to TRBJ2-1, with TRBD1 matching 7 bases. The CDR3 length is 11 residues. Germline CDR1 and CDR2: MNHEY and SVGAGI. V shed 3 bases, J shed 13 bases, and the junction held 3 bases outside the gene matches. The CDR3 DNA is TGTGCCAGCAGTTATGACAGGGCACAGTTCTTC. As protein: CASSYDRAQFF.

This clonotype was found many times. This chain joins TRBV5-1 and TRBJ2-1; tentative D call: TRBD2 (6 bases). Between the trimmed V and J ends, which lost 2 bases and 0 bases, there was a span of 6 bases. This CDR3 is built from 14 residues. The germline CDR1 and CDR2 sequences are SGHRS and YFSETQ. CDR3 loop: CASSFGGSYNEQFF. The CDR3 DNA sequence: TGCGCCAGCAGCTTCGGGGGCTCCTACAATGAGCAGTTCTTC.

The chain uses TRBV7-2 and TRBJ2-7; a weak D match, TRBD1 (5 bases). V was pared by 2 bases and J by 4 bases, with 15 bases between. The CDR3 loop spans 15 amino acids. Germline CDR1 SGHTA, CDR2 FQGNSA. The CDR3 loop reads CASSLLQGAQYEQYF. In DNA, the CDR3 is TGTGCCAGCAGCTTACTGCAGGGCGCCCAATACGAGCAGTACTTC.

The chain uses TRBV24-1 and TRBJ2-3, with 9 nucleotides matching TRBD2. Germline assignment: CDR1 KGHDR and CDR2 SFDVKD. This CDR3 spans 15 amino acids. J was trimmed by 6 bases and V by 3 bases; bases with no gene match: 6. The CDR3 loop is CATSDPGLAKDTQYF. The CDR3 bases are TGTGCCACCAGTGATCCCGGACTAGCGAAGGATACGCAGTATTTT.

V and J are TRBV12-3 or TRBV12-4 and TRBJ2-3, with D unclear. The CDR3 has 14 residues. The V gene lost 9 bases and the J gene lost 2 bases, with 15 bases spanning the gap. The CDR3 sequence is CASRPQESTDTQYF. In DNA, the CDR3 is TGTGCCAGTAGACCCCAGGAATCCACAGATACGCAGTATTTT.

The V call is TRBV6-5, the J call TRBJ1-1, with 7 bases lining up with TRBD1. This CDR3 comprises 15 residues. Losses at the gene ends were 3 bases for V and 4 bases for J; bases not matched to a gene: 8. Per the germline V gene, CDR1 is MNHEY and CDR2 is SVGAGI. The CDR3 is CASSYGTDGITEAFF. The DNA of the CDR3 is TGTGCCAGCAGTTATGGGACAGACGGGATCACTGAAGCTTTCTTT.

V usage is TRBV7-3 and J usage is TRBJ2-2; D is perhaps TRBD2 (5 bases). CDR1 and CDR2 from the germline V gene are SGHTA and FQGTGA. This CDR3 has 13 amino acids. Trimming took 1 base from V and 7 from J, leaving 7 bases between them. The CDR3 sequence is CASSLMGSGELFF. The CDR3 region has the DNA TGTGCCAGCAGCTTAATGGGGAGCGGGGAGCTGTTTTTT.

The chain is built from TRBV7-9 and TRBJ1-2; 8 positions match TRBD1. Looked up from germline, CDR1 is SEHNR and CDR2 is FQNEAQ (reference sequence). V lost 5 bases to trimming and J lost 6 bases; unmatched junction nucleotides: 5. This CDR3 is built from 13 residues. CDR3 residues: CASSTDRVDGYTF. The CDR3 DNA is TGTGCCAGCAGCACGGACAGGGTTGATGGCTACACCTTC.

This rearrangement joins TRBV6-2 or TRBV6-3 to TRBJ2-7, with D possibly TRBD2 on 5 matching bases. The ends were cut back, 2 bases at V and 11 bases at J, with 10 bases in the middle. This CDR3 has 11 amino acids. Germline V gene lookup returns CDR1 MNHEY and CDR2 SVGEGT. The CDR3 reads CASSYTGIKYF. CDR3 sequence (DNA): TGTGCCAGCAGTTACACGGGAATCAAGTACTTC.

The genes are TRBV3-1 and TRBJ1-1, with no clear D. Trimming shortened V by 3 bases and J by 6 bases, and 8 bases separated the two germline ends. This CDR3 has 12 amino acids. The V gene's germline CDR1 is LGHDT and CDR2 YNNKEL (reference sequence). The CDR3 DNA reads TGTGCCAGCAGCCACGGGAGATCTGAAGCTTTCTTT. Translating it yields CASSHGRSEAFF.

This clonotype has more than one count but fewer than ten. The chain carries TRBV3-1 and TRBJ2-2; possible D gene TRBD2, 6 bases. The V end was cut by 2 bases, the J end by 0 bases, with 16 bases between. Germline V lookup: CDR1 LGHDT, CDR2 YNNKEL (reference sequence). The CDR3 has 18 amino acids. The CDR3 region is CASSQTPVGLPNTGELFF. The CDR3 DNA is TGTGCCAGCAGCCAAACCCCCGTGGGACTCCCGAACACCGGGGAGCTGTTTTTT.

The J gene is TRBJ2-7, the V gene TRBV2; D call uncertain. Germline V gene sequence: CDR1 SNHLY, CDR2 FYNNEI. This CDR3 region has 12 residues. V lost 4 bases to trimming and J lost 3 bases, with 7 bases between them. The chain's CDR3 is CASSVPDYEQYF. In DNA form, the CDR3 reads TGTGCCAGCAGTGTACCGGACTACGAGCAGTACTTC.

This clonotype was recorded a few times. The chain carries TRBV12-3 or TRBV12-4 and TRBJ1-2; the D gene is possibly TRBD1 (5 bases). The germline V and J ends were trimmed by 6 bases and 5 bases, with 10 bases remaining between them. CDR3 length: 12 residues. The CDR3 region is CASSGADYGYTF. The CDR3 DNA reads TGTGCCAGCAGCGGGGCCGATTATGGCTACACCTTC.

The table lists this clonotype with a few counts. The chain recombines TRBV11-2 with TRBJ2-1, with 7 bases matching TRBD1. The CDR3 length is 17 residues. CDR1 is SGHAT, CDR2 FQNNGV, per germline. The V gene end was trimmed by 0 bases and the J gene end by 4 bases; junction bases not matched to a gene: 9. The CDR3 spells CASSLDPGTAYYNEQFF. The CDR3 DNA is TGTGCCAGCAGCTTAGATCCCGGGACAGCCTATTACAATGAGCAGTTCTTC.

The CDR3 DNA is TGCGCCAGCAGCCAAGAAGTTGGGACCGCTAATGAAAAACTGTTTTTT. This sequence encodes CASSQEVGTANEKLFF. The chain combines TRBV4-1 with TRBJ1-4; D is possibly TRBD1 (5 bases). The CDR3 is 16 residues long. V was shortened by 0 bases and J by 3 bases, with 11 bases between the two germline ends. Germline loops: CDR1 MGHRA, CDR2 YSYEKL.

There are many counts of this clonotype. J is TRBJ1-5 and V is TRBV20-1, with TRBD1 identical over 8 bases. The V gene's germline CDR1 is DFQATT and CDR2 SNEGSKA (reference sequence). The CDR3 sequence is 16 residues long. The V segment lost 2 bases and the J segment 3 bases; nucleotides outside the gene matches: 9. The CDR3 region has the DNA TGCAGTGCTAGAACCATAGGGACAGGATACAATCAGCCCCAGCATTTT. It is translated as CSARTIGTGYNQPQHF.

The chain links TRBV9 to TRBJ2-6, with D unresolved. The CDR3 has 15 residues. V gave up 2 bases and J gave up 4 bases, with 10 bases separating them. Germline-derived CDR1 and CDR2 are SGDLS and YYNGEE. Here the CDR3 reads CASSVSVSGANVLTF. CDR3 nucleotide sequence: TGTGCCAGCAGCGTTTCTGTCTCCGGGGCCAACGTCCTGACTTTC.

The chain uses TRBV27 and TRBJ2-1; 8 nucleotides line up with TRBD2. The germline V gene encodes CDR1 MNHEY and CDR2 SMNVEV (reference sequence). V shed 3 bases, J shed 6 bases, and the junction held 4 bases outside the gene matches. The CDR3 contains 14 residues. The CDR3 spells CASSLVGGVNEQFF. CDR3 sequence (DNA): TGTGCCAGCAGTTTGGTCGGGGGGGTCAATGAGCAGTTCTTC.

The CDR3 region is CASSPHPDRADRETQYF. DNA for the CDR3: TGTGCCAGCAGCCCCCACCCCGACAGGGCAGATCGGGAGACCCAGTACTTC. The chain links TRBV7-6 to TRBJ2-5; 7 nucleotides line up with TRBD1. CDR3 length equals 17 residues. Germline lookup yields CDR1 SGHVS and CDR2 FNYEAQ. J lost 5 bases, V lost 5 bases, and 17 bases had no gene match.

J is TRBJ1-2 and V is TRBV12-3 or TRBV12-4, with D unclear. The CDR3 contains 15 residues. Trimming pared 8 bases from V and 4 bases from J, leaving 20 bases between. CDR3 protein: CASRSDLGRAYGYTF. In nucleotides, the CDR3 is TGTGCCAGCCGTTCCGACTTAGGCCGCGCCTATGGCTACACCTTC.

The table lists this clonotype with a few counts. The rearrangement uses TRBV2 and TRBJ2-7; tentative D call: TRBD1 (6 bases). This CDR3 is built from 15 residues. With 4 bases removed from V and 0 bases from J, the gap between germline ends came to 13 bases. Germline V gene data show CDR1 as SNHLY and CDR2 as FYNNEI. CDR3 amino acids: CASSVGGQNSYEQYF. CDR3 DNA: TGTGCCAGCAGTGTTGGCGGACAGAACTCCTACGAGCAGTACTTC. The full variable domain, with the rest looked up from reference TRBV2 and TRBJ2-7, is EPEVTQTPSHQVTQMGQEVILRCVPISNHLYFYWYRQILGQKVEFLVSFYNNEISEKSEIFDDQFSVERPDGSNFTLKIRSTKLEDSAMYFCASSVGGQNSYEQYFGPGTRLTVT.

This clonotype has a handful of counts. The V gene is TRBV2, the J gene TRBJ1-1; D is uncertain. Looked up from germline, CDR1 is SNHLY and CDR2 is FYNNEI. CDR3 length equals 13 residues. Trimming shortened V by 6 bases and J by 0 bases, and 8 bases separated the two germline ends. The CDR3 here is CASRPQLNTEAFF. The CDR3 region has the DNA TGTGCCAGCAGGCCACAACTGAACACTGAAGCTTTCTTT. Combining the CDR3 with reference TRBV2 and TRBJ1-1 gives the whole variable domain EPEVTQTPSHQVTQMGQEVILRCVPISNHLYFYWYRQILGQKVEFLVSFYNNEISEKSEIFDDQFSVERPDGSNFTLKIRSTKLEDSAMYFCASRPQLNTEAFFGQGTRLTVV.

This clonotype appeared a single time. V and J are TRBV7-9 and TRBJ2-5; 9 bases agree with TRBD2. CDR3 length: 15 amino acids. V shed 3 bases and J 4 bases; nucleotides not matched to a gene: 6. Germline V gene data show CDR1 as SEHNR and CDR2 as FQNEAQ (reference sequence). In DNA, the CDR3 is TGTGCCAGCAGCTTCGGGACTAGCTTGAGAGAGACCCAGTACTTC. It is translated as CASSFGTSLRETQYF.